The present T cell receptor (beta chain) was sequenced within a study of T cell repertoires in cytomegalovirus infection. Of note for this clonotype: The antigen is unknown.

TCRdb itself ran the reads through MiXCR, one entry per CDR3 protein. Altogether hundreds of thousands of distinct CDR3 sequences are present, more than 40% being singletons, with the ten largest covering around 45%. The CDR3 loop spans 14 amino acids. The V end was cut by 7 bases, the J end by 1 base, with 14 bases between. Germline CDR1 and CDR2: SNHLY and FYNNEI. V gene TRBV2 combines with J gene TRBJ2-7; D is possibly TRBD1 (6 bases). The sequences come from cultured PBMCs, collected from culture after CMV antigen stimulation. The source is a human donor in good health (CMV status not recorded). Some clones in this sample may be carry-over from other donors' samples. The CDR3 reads CASTRRGASYEQYF. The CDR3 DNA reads TGTGCCAGCACCCGCAGGGGCGCTTCCTACGAGCAGTACTTC.